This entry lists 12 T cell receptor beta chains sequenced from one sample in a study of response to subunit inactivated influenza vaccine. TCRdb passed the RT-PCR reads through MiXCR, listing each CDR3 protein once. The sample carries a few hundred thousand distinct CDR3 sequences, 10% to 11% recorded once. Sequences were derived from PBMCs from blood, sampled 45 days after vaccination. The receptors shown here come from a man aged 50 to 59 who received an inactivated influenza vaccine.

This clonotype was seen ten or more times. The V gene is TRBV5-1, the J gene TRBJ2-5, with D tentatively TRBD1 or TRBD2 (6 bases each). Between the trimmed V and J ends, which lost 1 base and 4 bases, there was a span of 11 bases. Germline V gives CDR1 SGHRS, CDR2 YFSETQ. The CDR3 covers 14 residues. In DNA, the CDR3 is TGCGCCAGCAGCTTGACAGGGACTGGAGAGACCCAGTACTTC. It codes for CASSLTGTGETQYF.

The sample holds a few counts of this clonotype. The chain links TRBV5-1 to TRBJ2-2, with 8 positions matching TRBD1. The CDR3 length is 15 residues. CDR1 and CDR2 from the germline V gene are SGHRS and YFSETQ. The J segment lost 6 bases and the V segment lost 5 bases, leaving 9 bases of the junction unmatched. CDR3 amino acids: CASSLPGQGAGELFF. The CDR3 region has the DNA TGCGCCAGCAGTTTACCCGGACAGGGCGCCGGGGAGCTGTTTTTT.

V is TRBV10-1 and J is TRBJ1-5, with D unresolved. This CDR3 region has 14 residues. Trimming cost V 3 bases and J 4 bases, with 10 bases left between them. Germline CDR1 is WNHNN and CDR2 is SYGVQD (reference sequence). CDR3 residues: CASSDLGLNQPQHF. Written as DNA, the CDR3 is TGCGCCAGCAGTGATCTGGGGTTAAATCAGCCCCAGCATTTT.

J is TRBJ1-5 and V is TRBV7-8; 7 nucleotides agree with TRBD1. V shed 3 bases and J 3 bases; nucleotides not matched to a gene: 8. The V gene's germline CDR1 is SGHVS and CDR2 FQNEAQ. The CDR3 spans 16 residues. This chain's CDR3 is CASSFRRDRVNQPQHF. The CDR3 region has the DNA TGTGCCAGCAGCTTCCGCCGCGACAGGGTCAATCAGCCCCAGCATTTT. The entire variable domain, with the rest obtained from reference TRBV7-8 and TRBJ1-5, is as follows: GAGVSQSPRYKVAKRGQDVALRCDPISGHVSLFWYQQALGQGPEFLTYFQNEAQLDKSGLPSDRFFAERPEGSVSTLKIQRTQQEDSAVYLCASSFRRDRVNQPQHFGDGTRLSIL.

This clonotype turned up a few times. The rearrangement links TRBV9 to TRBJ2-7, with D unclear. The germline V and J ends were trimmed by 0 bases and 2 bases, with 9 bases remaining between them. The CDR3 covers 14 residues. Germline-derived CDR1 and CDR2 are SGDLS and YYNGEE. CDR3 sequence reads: CASSVVAGAYEQYF. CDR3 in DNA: TGTGCCAGCAGCGTAGTTGCTGGTGCCTACGAGCAGTACTTC.

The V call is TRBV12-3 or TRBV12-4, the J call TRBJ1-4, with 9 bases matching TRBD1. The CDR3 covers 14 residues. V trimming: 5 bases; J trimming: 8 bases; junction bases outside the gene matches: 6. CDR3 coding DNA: TGTGCCAGCAGTGGGACAGGGTACCTGGAAAAACTGTTTTTT. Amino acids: CASSGTGYLEKLFF.

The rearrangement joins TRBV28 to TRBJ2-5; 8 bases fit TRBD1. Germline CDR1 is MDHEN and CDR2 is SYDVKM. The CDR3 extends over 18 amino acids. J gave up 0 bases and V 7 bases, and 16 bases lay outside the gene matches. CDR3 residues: CASTLLSPGQVHQETQYF. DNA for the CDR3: TGTGCCAGCACCCTACTGTCCCCGGGACAGGTTCACCAAGAGACCCAGTACTTC.

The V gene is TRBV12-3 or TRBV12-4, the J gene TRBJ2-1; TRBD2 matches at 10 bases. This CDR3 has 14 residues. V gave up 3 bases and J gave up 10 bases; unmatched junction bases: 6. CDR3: CASSFSGGAGEQFF. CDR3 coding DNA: TGTGCCAGCAGTTTCAGCGGGGGGGCAGGGGAGCAGTTCTTC.

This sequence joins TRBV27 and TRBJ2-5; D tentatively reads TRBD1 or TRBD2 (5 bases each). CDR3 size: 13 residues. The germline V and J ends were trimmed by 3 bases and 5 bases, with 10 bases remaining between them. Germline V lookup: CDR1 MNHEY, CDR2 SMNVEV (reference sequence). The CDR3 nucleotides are TGTGCCAGCAGTTTGGGGTGGGGGGAGACCCAGTACTTC. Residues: CASSLGWGETQYF.

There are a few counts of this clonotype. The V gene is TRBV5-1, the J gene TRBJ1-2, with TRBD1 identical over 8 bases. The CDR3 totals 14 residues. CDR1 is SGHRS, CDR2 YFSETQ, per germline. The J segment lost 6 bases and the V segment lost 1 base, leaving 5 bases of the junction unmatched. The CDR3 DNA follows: TGCGCCAGCAGCTTGCTACAGGGGGAAAATGGCTACACCTTC. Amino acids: CASSLLQGENGYTF.

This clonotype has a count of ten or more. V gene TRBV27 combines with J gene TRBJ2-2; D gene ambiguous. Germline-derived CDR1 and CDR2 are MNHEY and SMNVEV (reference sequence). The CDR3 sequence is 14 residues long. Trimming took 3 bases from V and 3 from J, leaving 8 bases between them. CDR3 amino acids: CASSLLSDTGELFF. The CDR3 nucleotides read TGTGCCAGCAGTTTGCTGTCGGACACCGGGGAGCTGTTTTTT.

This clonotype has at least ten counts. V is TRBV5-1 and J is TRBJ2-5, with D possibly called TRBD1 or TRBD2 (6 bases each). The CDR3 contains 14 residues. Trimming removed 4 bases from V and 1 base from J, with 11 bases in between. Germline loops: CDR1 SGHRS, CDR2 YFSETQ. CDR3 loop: CASSTQGLQETQYF. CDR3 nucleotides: TGCGCCAGCAGCACACAGGGACTCCAAGAGACCCAGTACTTC. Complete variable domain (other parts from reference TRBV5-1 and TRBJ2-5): KAGVTQTPRYLIKTRGQQVTLSCSPISGHRSVSWYQQTPGQGLQFLFEYFSETQRNKGNFPGRFSGRQFSNSRSEMNVSTLELGDSALYLCASSTQGLQETQYFGPGTRLLVL.